This T cell receptor beta chain was obtained from a study of cytomegalovirus exposure and HLA in healthy donors. Looking at the study overall: An earlier analysis identified 110 million or so unique TCR beta sequences in about 179 million T cells.

Overall study findings and caveats: The records held CMV serostatus as the only immune exposure information. HLA allele associations emerged for fewer than 20,000 TCR beta sequences in a later analysis, at 0.05 false discovery rate. In presence/absence analyses, roughly uniform sequencing depth across donors was assumed.

The PCR used 60 Vbeta and 13 Jbeta primers. Sequencing used immunoSEQ multiplex PCR; TCRdb keeps in-frame clones, though not all of them. The table records 100,000 to 150,000 clones, approximately 70% of them present only once. V was cut by 6 bases and J by 3 bases, with 14 bases left in between. The CDR3 covers 14 residues. Germline V gene lookup returns CDR1 MDHEN and CDR2 SYDVKM. About this clone itself: What it binds is unknown.

The chain couples TRBV28 to TRBJ2-5; D may be TRBD2 (6 bases). Source material: PBMCs. The receptor was isolated from a man between 60 and 70 years old in good health and CMV-seropositive. In DNA, the CDR3 is TGTGCCAGCAGGTCCCCGGGACTGGAAGAGACCCAGTACTTC. Amino acid sequence: CASRSPGLEETQYF.